This T cell receptor (beta chain) was found in a study of cytotoxic CD8 clonotypes in ibrutinib-treated CLL. Study context: The patients comprised about a dozen relapsed/refractory and roughly 15 treatment-naive cases, around 18 IGHV unmutated. Among patients, about 25 responded partially and 2 completely; approximately 14 then stayed remitted and around 12 progressed after median 68 months. Median treatment time before response sampling was approximately 11 months, range 6 to 36. There were, on average, around 260,000 productive templates and under 95,000 productive rearrangements per sample.

This CDR3 comprises 14 residues. Unmatched junction bases numbered 4, after V lost 6 bases and J lost 7 bases. Per the germline V gene, CDR1 is SNHLY and CDR2 is FYNNEI. Sequencing was performed with immunoSEQ multiplex PCR; in TCRdb, only in-frame clones are kept and a portion is missing. The data show hundreds of thousands of clones, roughly 79% seen once. This clonotype was obtained from a human donor with chronic lymphocytic leukemia. The starting material was PBMCs, obtained before ibrutinib treatment. The rearrangement uses TRBV2 and TRBJ1-5; 12 nucleotides align to TRBD1. The CDR3 DNA reads as TGTGCCAGCAGCGGGACAGGGGGCAGGCAGCCCCAGCATTTT. Encoded protein: CASSGTGGRQPQHF.